The entry below gives a single TCR beta chain sequence along with its context. Its specificity is not known. Sequencing used immunoSEQ multiplex PCR; TCRdb keeps in-frame clones, though not all of them. Of about 410,000 clones in the sample, about 89% were seen once. The data were taken from a study of Ad26.COV2.S vaccination and SARS-CoV-2 variants. About the research overall: Donor allocation was to the COV1001 Ad26.COV2.S trial arm. Intramuscular Ad26.COV2.S doses were given once or twice, 56 days apart.

Regarding treatment: roughly 19 received Ad26.COV2.S at low or high dose, single or two shots; roughly five received placebo; per-sample allocation not given. The study sampled participants on day 63 after the first vaccine or placebo injection. Immunization relied on an Ad26 vector, which expressed Wuhan-strain SARS-CoV-2 spike. V was pared by 7 bases and J by 3 bases, with 16 bases between. The CDR3 has 14 amino acids. CDR1 is MDHEN and CDR2 is SYDVKM in the germline V gene. Study-level findings and limits: Recipients of vaccine and of placebo showed similar breadth of their non-spike TCR repertoires.

Sequencing used peripheral blood, obtained in a trial of Ad26.COV2.S vaccine versus placebo. The chain employs TRBV28 and TRBJ2-7; no reliable D call. The source of this sequence is a person between 18 and 60 years old who received the Ad26.COV2.S COVID-19 vaccine or a placebo. This chain's CDR3 is CASTPYGSGYEQYF. The CDR3 DNA sequence: TGTGCCAGCACCCCTTACGGGTCTGGCTACGAGCAGTACTTC.